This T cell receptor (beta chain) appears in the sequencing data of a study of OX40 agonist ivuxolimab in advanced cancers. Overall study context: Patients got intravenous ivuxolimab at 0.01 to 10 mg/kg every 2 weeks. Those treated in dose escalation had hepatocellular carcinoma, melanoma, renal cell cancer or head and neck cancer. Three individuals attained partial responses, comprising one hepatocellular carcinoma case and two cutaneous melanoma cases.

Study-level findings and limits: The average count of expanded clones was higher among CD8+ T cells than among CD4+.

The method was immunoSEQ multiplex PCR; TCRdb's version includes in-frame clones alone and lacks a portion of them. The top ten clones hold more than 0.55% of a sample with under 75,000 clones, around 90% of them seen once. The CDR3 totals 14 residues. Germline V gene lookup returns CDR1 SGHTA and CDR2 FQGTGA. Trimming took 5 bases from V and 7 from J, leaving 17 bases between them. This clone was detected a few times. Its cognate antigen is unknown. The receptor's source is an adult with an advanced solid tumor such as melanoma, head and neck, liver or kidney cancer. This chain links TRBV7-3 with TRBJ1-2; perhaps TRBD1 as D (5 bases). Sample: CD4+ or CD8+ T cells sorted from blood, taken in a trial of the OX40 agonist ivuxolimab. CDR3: CASSTSPGDGGYTF. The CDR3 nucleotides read TGTGCCAGCAGCACCTCCCCCGGGGACGGTGGCTACACCTTC.